These 11 T cell receptor beta chains were sequenced from one sample in a study of STAT3 mutations in large granular lymphocyte leukemia. Study-wide results and caveats: In T-cell large granular lymphocyte leukemia, about half of patients showed multiple immunodominant subclonotypes.

The repertoire was sequenced with immunoSEQ multiplex PCR; TCRdb's copy has only in-frame clones and lacks some. The table shows 10,000 to 15,000 clones, with 88% occurring only once. Their antigen targets remain unknown. The sequencing input was PBMCs. The receptors were gathered from a human donor with T large granular lymphocyte leukemia. Some clones in this sample may be carry-over from other donors' samples.

The chain links TRBV7-9 to TRBJ2-3, with D unclear. The CDR3 runs to 13 residues. CDR1 is SEHNR and CDR2 is FQNEAQ in the germline V gene (reference sequence). V lost 1 base, J lost 1 base, and 3 bases lay in between. The chain's CDR3 is CASSLGRTDTQYF. DNA of the CDR3: TGTGCCAGCAGCTTAGGACGCACAGATACGCAGTATTTT.

The chain carries TRBV5-4 and TRBJ1-4; 8 positions agree with TRBD1. V trimming: 0 bases; J trimming: 3 bases; junction bases outside the gene matches: 1. CDR1 is SGHNT and CDR2 is YYREEE in the germline V gene (reference sequence). This CDR3 spans 15 amino acids. CDR3 nucleotides: TGTGCCAGCAGCTTGGGACAGGGGTCTAATGAAAAACTGTTTTTT. Translating it yields CASSLGQGSNEKLFF.

The chain's CDR3 is CASTGVGRFETQYF. The CDR3 nucleotides read TGTGCCAGCACTGGTGTCGGGCGCTTCGAGACCCAGTACTTC. The chain has TRBV25-1 and TRBJ2-5; D gene unclear. This CDR3 has 14 amino acids. V lost 7 bases and J 5 bases, leaving 17 bases between the germline ends. Per germline, CDR1 MGHDK and CDR2 SYGVNS.

The chain joins TRBV5-4 to TRBJ2-5, with TRBD2 identical over 8 bases. This CDR3 has 16 amino acids. V shed 1 base, J shed 5 bases, and the junction held 10 bases outside the gene matches. Germline CDR1 reads SGHNT; CDR2 reads YYREEE (reference sequence). Here the CDR3 DNA reads TGTGCCAGCAGCTTGATAACGGGAGGGCCGGTGGAGACCCAGTACTTC. Protein sequence: CASSLITGGPVETQYF.

The table lists this clone with a few counts. The chain employs TRBV29-1 and TRBJ2-3; TRBD1 might be the D (6 bases). The CDR3 has 13 amino acids. V lost 7 bases to trimming and J lost 2 bases, with 13 bases between them. Germline CDR1 SQVTM, CDR2 ANQGSEA. The CDR3 DNA sequence: TGCAGCGCCTCGGACAGCTCCACAGATACGCAGTATTTT. Translated: CSASDSSTDTQYF.

V gene TRBV15 combines with J gene TRBJ1-1; no reliable D call. The CDR3 consists of 14 residues. Germline V gene data show CDR1 as LNHNV and CDR2 as YYDKDF (reference sequence). V lost 4 bases and J 1 base, leaving 10 bases between the germline ends. The chain's CDR3 is CATSTGLPNTEAFF. The CDR3 nucleotides are TGTGCCACCAGCACCGGACTTCCGAACACTGAAGCTTTCTTT. The variable domain in full, completed from reference TRBV15 and TRBJ1-1, reads DAMVIQNPRYQVTQFGKPVTLSCSQTLNHNVMYWYQQKSSQAPKLLFHYYDKDFNNEADTPDNFQSRRPNTSFCFLDIRSPGLGDTAMYLCATSTGLPNTEAFFGQGTRLTVV.

This clone showed up just once. The CDR3 DNA follows: TGTGCCAGCAGTTCCCCGGAGGAGGCAACTAATGAAAAACTGTTTTTT. Translating it yields CASSSPEEATNEKLFF. This sequence joins TRBV6-6 and TRBJ1-4, with D hard to call. The CDR3 has 16 amino acids. Germline V gene lookup returns CDR1 MNHNY and CDR2 SVGAGI (reference sequence). Trimming cost V 4 bases and J 0 bases, with 12 bases left between them.

The CDR3, as DNA: TGCAGCGTTGAGTATGAGCAGTTCTTC. This translates into CSVEYEQFF. The rearrangement uses TRBV29-1 and TRBJ2-1, with D unclear. CDR1 and CDR2 from the germline V gene are SQVTM and ANQGSEA. The V end was cut by 3 bases, the J end by 8 bases, with 2 bases between. This CDR3 spans 9 amino acids.

The genes are TRBV15 and TRBJ2-3, with 7 nucleotides matching TRBD1. The V gene's germline CDR1 is LNHNV and CDR2 YYDKDF (reference sequence). This CDR3 comprises 15 residues. With 1 base clipped from V and 2 bases from J, the junction kept 3 bases outside the gene matches. CDR3 nucleotide sequence: TGTGCCACCAGCAGAGGGGACAGATCCACAGATACGCAGTATTTT. Protein product: CATSRGDRSTDTQYF. The whole variable domain, remainder taken from reference TRBV15 and TRBJ2-3, is DAMVIQNPRYQVTQFGKPVTLSCSQTLNHNVMYWYQQKSSQAPKLLFHYYDKDFNNEADTPDNFQSRRPNTSFCFLDIRSPGLGDTAMYLCATSRGDRSTDTQYFGPGTRLTVL.

This rearrangement joins TRBV18 to TRBJ1-4, with 7 bases identical to TRBD1. This CDR3 contains 14 residues. Germline V CDR1 and CDR2: KGHSH, LQKENI. Unmatched junction bases numbered 0, after V lost 3 bases and J lost 2 bases. CDR3 protein: CASSPDRTNEKLFF. The DNA for the CDR3 is TGTGCCAGCTCACCGGACAGGACTAATGAAAAACTGTTTTTT.

This rearrangement joins TRBV4-1 to TRBJ2-2; 8 bases align to TRBD2. The germline gives CDR1 MGHRA, CDR2 YSYEKL. The V segment lost 2 bases and the J segment 7 bases; nucleotides outside the gene matches: 12. The CDR3 spans 17 residues. CDR3 sequence: CASSQFASGGSHGELFF. The CDR3 DNA reads as TGCGCCAGCAGCCAATTCGCCAGCGGGGGTAGTCACGGGGAGCTGTTTTTT.